This T cell receptor beta chain stems from a study of blood T cell repertoires in COVID-19. Study-wide background: Spain, Italy and the United States supplied samples that represented acute and convalescent COVID-19. From T cells, B-cell-depleted T cells, or PBMCs came the material, which was cDNA or gDNA.

Germline V gene data show CDR1 as SGHRS and CDR2 as YFSETQ. The V end lost 6 bases, the J end lost 4 bases, and 25 bases lay between the germline ends. The CDR3 totals 17 residues. Some clones are missing from TCRdb's copy, which holds only in-frame ones; the method was immunoSEQ multiplex PCR. The table shows around 150,000 clones, with over 80% occurring only once. In this sample, this clone turned up once. The receptor was isolated from a man aged 55-75 years with active or convalescent COVID-19. This rearrangement joins TRBV5-1 to TRBJ2-5; D may be TRBD1 (8 bases). Material: peripheral blood. The CDR3 DNA reads TGCGCCAGCAAGGTTTCGATTGGACAGGGCGGGGGAGAGACCCAGTACTTC. Protein: CASKVSIGQGGGETQYF.